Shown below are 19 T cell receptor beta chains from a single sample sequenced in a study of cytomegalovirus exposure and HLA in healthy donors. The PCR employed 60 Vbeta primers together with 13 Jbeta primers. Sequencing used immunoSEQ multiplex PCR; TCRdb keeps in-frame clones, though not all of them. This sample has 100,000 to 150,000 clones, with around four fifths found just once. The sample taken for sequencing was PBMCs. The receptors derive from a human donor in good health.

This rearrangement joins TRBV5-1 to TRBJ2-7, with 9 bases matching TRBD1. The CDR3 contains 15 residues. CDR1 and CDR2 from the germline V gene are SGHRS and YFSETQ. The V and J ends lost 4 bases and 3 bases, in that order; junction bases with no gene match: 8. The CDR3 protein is CASSPWDREVYEQYF. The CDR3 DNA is TGCGCCAGCAGCCCGTGGGACAGGGAGGTCTACGAGCAGTACTTC. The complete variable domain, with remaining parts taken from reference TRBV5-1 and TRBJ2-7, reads KAGVTQTPRYLIKTRGQQVTLSCSPISGHRSVSWYQQTPGQGLQFLFEYFSETQRNKGNFPGRFSGRQFSNSRSEMNVSTLELGDSALYLCASSPWDREVYEQYFGPGTRLTVT.

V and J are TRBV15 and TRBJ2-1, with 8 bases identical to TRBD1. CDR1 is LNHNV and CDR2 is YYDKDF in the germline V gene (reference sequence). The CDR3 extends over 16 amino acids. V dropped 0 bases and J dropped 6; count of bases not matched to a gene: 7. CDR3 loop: CATSRDRGQGANEQFF. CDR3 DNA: TGTGCCACCAGCAGAGATCGAGGACAGGGAGCCAATGAGCAGTTCTTC.

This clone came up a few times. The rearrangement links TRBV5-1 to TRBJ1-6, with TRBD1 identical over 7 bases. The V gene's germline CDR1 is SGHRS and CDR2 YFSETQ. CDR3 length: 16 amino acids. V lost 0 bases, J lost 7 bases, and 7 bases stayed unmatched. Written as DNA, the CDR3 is TGCGCCAGCAGCTTGGCAGGTGCAGGGGGAAATTCACCCCTCCACTTT. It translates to CASSLAGAGGNSPLHF. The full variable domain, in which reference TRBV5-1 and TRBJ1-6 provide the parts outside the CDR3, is KAGVTQTPRYLIKTRGQQVTLSCSPISGHRSVSWYQQTPGQGLQFLFEYFSETQRNKGNFPGRFSGRQFSNSRSEMNVSTLELGDSALYLCASSLAGAGGNSPLHFGNGTRLTVT.

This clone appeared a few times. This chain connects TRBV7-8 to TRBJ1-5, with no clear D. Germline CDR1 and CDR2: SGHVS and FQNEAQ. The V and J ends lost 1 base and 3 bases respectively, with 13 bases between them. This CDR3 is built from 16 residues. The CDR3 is CASSLGRRGTNQPQHF. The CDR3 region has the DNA TGTGCCAGCAGCTTAGGGAGGCGCGGTACCAATCAGCCCCAGCATTTT. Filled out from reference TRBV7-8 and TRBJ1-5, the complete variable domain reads GAGVSQSPRYKVAKRGQDVALRCDPISGHVSLFWYQQALGQGPEFLTYFQNEAQLDKSGLPSDRFFAERPEGSVSTLKIQRTQQEDSAVYLCASSLGRRGTNQPQHFGDGTRLSIL.

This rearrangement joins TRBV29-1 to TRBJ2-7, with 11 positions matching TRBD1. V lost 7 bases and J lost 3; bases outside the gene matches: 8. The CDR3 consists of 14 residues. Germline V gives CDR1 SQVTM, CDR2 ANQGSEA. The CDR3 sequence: CSAQRDRGFYEQYF. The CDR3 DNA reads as TGCAGCGCCCAGCGGGACAGGGGGTTCTACGAGCAGTACTTC.

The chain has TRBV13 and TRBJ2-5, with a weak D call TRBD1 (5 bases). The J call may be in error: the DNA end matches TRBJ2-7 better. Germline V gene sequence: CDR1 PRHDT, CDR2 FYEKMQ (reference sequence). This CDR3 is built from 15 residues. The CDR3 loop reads CASSLRQMSLDEQYF. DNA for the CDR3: TGTGCCAGCAGCTTAAGACAGATGTCTTTGGACGAGCAGTACTTC.

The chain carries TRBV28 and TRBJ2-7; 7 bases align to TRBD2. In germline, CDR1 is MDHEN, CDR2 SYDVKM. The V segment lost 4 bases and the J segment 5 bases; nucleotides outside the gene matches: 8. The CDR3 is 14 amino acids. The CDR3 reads CASSYLGEGNEQYF. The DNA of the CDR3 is TGTGCCAGCAGTTATCTGGGGGAGGGCAACGAGCAGTACTTC.

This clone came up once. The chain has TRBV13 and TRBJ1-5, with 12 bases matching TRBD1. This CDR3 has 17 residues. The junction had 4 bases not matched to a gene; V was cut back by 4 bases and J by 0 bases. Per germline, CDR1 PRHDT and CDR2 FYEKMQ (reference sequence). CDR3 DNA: TGTGCCAGCAGCTCCGGGACAGGGGGCAATAGCAATCAGCCCCAGCATTTT. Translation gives CASSSGTGGNSNQPQHF.

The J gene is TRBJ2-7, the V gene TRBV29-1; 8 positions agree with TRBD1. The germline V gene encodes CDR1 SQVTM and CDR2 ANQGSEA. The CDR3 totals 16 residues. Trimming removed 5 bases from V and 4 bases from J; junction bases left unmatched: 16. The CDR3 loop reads CSVTGLWDRTGYEQYF. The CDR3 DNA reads TGCAGCGTTACCGGACTGTGGGACAGGACGGGATACGAGCAGTACTTC.

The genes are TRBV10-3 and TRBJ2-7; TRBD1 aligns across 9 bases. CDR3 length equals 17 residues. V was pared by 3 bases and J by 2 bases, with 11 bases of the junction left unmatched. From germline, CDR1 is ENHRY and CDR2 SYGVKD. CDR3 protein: CAISDSTGTGTTYEQYF. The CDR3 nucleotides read TGTGCCATCAGTGATAGCACCGGGACAGGGACCACCTACGAGCAGTACTTC.

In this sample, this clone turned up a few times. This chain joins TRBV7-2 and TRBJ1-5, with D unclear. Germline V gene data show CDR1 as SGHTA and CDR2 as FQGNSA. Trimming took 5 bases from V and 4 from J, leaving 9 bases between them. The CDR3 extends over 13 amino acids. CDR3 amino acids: CASSISSNQPQHF. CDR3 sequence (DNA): TGTGCCAGCAGCATTAGCTCAAATCAGCCCCAGCATTTT.

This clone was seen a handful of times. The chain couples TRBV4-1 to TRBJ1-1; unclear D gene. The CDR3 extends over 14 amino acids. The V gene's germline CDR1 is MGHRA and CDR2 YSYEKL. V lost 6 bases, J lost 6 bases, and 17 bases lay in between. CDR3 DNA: TGCGCCAGCAGGCGGGTTGTGGGAAGGCCTGAAGCTTTCTTT. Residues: CASRRVVGRPEAFF.

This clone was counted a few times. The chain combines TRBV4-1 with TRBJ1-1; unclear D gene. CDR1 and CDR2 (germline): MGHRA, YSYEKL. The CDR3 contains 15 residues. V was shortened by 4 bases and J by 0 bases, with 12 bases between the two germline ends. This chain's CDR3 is CASSPTQTVNTEAFF. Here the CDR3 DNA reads TGCGCCAGCAGCCCGACCCAAACAGTGAACACTGAAGCTTTCTTT.

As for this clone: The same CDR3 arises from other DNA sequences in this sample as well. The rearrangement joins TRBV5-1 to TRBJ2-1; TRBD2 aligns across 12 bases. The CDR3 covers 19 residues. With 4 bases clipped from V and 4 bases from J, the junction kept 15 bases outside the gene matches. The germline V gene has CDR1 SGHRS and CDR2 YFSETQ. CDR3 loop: CASSTSSGGEKSSYNEQFF. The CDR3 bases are TGCGCCAGCAGCACTTCTAGCGGGGGGGAAAAGAGCTCTTACAATGAGCAGTTCTTC.

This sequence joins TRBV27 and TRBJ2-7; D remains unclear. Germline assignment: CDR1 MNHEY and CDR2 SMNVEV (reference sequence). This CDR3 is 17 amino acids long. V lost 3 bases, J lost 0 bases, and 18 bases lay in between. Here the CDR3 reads CASSFRGKAFNSYEQYF. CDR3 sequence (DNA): TGTGCCAGCAGTTTTAGAGGAAAGGCCTTTAACTCCTACGAGCAGTACTTC.

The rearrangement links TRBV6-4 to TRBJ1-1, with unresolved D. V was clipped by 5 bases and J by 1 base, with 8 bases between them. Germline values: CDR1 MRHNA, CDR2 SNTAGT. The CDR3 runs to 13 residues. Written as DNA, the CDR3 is TGTGCCAGCAGTCCGACTGGGAACACTGAAGCTTTCTTT. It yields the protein CASSPTGNTEAFF.

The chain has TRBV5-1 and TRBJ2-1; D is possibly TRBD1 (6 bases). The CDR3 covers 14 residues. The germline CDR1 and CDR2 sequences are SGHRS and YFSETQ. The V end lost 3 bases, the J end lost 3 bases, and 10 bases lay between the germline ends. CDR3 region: CASSSEGDYNEQFF. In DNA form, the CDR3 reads TGCGCCAGCAGCTCCGAGGGGGACTACAATGAGCAGTTCTTC.

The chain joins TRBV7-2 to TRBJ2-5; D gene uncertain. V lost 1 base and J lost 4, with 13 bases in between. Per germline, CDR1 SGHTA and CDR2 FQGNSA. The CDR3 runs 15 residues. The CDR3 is CASSLGGTVGETQYF. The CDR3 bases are TGTGCCAGCAGCTTAGGAGGTACTGTGGGAGAGACCCAGTACTTC. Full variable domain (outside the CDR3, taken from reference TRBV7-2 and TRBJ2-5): GAGVSQSPSNKVTEKGKDVELRCDPISGHTALYWYRQSLGQGLEFLIYFQGNSAPDKSGLPSDRFSAERTGGSVSTLTIQRTQQEDSAVYLCASSLGGTVGETQYFGPGTRLLVL.

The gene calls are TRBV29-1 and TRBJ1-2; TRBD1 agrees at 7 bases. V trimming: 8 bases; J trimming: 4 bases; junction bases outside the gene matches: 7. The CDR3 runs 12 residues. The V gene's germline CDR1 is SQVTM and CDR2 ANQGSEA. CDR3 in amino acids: CSSWDRLYGYTF. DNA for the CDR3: TGCAGCAGCTGGGACAGACTCTATGGCTACACCTTC.